This is a list of T cell receptor beta chains from one sample in a study of neoadjuvant nivolumab and ipilimumab in lung cancer. The data were produced by immunoSEQ multiplex PCR, yet TCRdb's version contains in-frame clones alone and is incomplete. The sample yields some 38,000 clones, 89% seen once. Sequenced here: peripheral blood, sampled before neoadjuvant nivolumab, alone or with ipilimumab. These receptors came from an adult with non-small cell lung cancer. Each CDR3 is given without its conserved first and last residue. Fields, in order: CDR3 protein, V gene, CDR3 length, J gene, D gene. A D gene is named only where the DNA matches it firmly.

CDR3 protein: ASSESPIAGGGTDTQY
V gene: TRBV6-1
CDR3 length: 16
J gene: TRBJ2-3
D gene: TRBD2

CDR3 protein: ASSYESGAYYEQY
V gene: TRBV6-5
CDR3 length: 13
J gene: TRBJ2-7
D gene: -

CDR3 protein: AIRPGSTDTQY
V gene: TRBV11-2
CDR3 length: 11
J gene: TRBJ2-3
D gene: -

CDR3 protein: ASSHADNRDYGYT
V gene: TRBV5-1
CDR3 length: 13
J gene: TRBJ1-2
D gene: -

CDR3 protein: ASSLPERGGLSYEQY
V gene: TRBV28
CDR3 length: 15
J gene: TRBJ2-7
D gene: -

CDR3 protein: ASSSPRLRSLF
V gene: TRBV7-2
CDR3 length: 11
J gene: TRBJ2-1
D gene: -

CDR3 protein: ASSYDRADTQY
V gene: TRBV5-8
CDR3 length: 11
J gene: TRBJ2-3
D gene: TRBD1

CDR3 protein: ASSRGGAGPNIQY
V gene: TRBV6-5
CDR3 length: 13
J gene: TRBJ2-4
D gene: TRBD2

CDR3 protein: ASSDRDRRGDTQY
V gene: TRBV6-1
CDR3 length: 13
J gene: TRBJ2-3
D gene: TRBD1

CDR3 protein: ASSDPGGKANVLT
V gene: TRBV7-9
CDR3 length: 13
J gene: TRBJ2-6
D gene: TRBD1

CDR3 protein: ASSPNTGDTQY
V gene: TRBV5-4
CDR3 length: 11
J gene: TRBJ2-3
D gene: -

CDR3 protein: ASSLRRRRDSYEQY
V gene: TRBV11-3
CDR3 length: 14
J gene: TRBJ2-7
D gene: -

CDR3 protein: ASSVDRDETQY
V gene: TRBV2
CDR3 length: 11
J gene: TRBJ2-5
D gene: -

CDR3 protein: AWSPPGRASNQPQH
V gene: TRBV30
CDR3 length: 14
J gene: TRBJ1-5
D gene: -

CDR3 protein: ASSEGLAGGVEQF
V gene: TRBV25-1
CDR3 length: 13
J gene: TRBJ2-1
D gene: TRBD2

CDR3 protein: ASSHGQGQGEQY
V gene: TRBV5-1
CDR3 length: 12
J gene: TRBJ2-7
D gene: TRBD1